This T cell receptor (beta chain) is from a study of blood T cell repertoires in COVID-19. Recruits, aged about 18 to 95 years, lived in 25 or so US areas. Cohorts were based on clinical histories the participants reported. Two negative PCRs, clearance, or symptom resolution had been documented for recovered Cohort 3 donors. Here immunoSEQ multiplex PCR was the method, and the copy in TCRdb shows in-frame clones only, minus some. The data contain more than 110,000 clones, about 80% of them singletons. CDR3 length: 12 residues. Trimming at V came to 6 bases and at J to 8 bases, leaving 4 bases not matched to a gene. Per the germline V gene, CDR1 is MGHDK and CDR2 is SYGVNS.

The source of this sequence is a woman aged 50 to 60 who had recovered from COVID-19. The chain joins TRBV25-1 to TRBJ1-2; 9 bases align to TRBD1. The sequencing input was PBMCs or T cells enriched from blood (not recorded which). CDR3 nucleotide sequence: TGTGCCAGCAGGGACAGGGGTCAAGGCTACACCTTC. It specifies CASRDRGQGYTF.